This TCR beta chain was observed in a study of siplizumab effects on memory and regulatory T cells. Study results and limitations: The majority of clones, roughly 80-96% of proliferating CD4+ or CD8+ clones, lacked an assignable naive or memory phenotype. The average Treg-derived proportion among mappable alloreactive CD4+ clones was 68.8% with siplizumab versus about 27% in controls.

Using immunoSEQ multiplex PCR, the repertoire was profiled, and TCRdb retains in-frame clones only, with some absent. Of more than 90,000 clones in the sample, 85% to 95% were seen once. Worth noting for this clone: Its antigen is as yet unknown.

This TCR derives from a human donor in good health. The sequencing input was non-Treg CD4+ T cells sorted from blood.

CDR3 DNA sequence: TGTGCCAGTAGTATAAGGGGCGGGAGGGCCGCCGGGGAGCTGTTTTTT. Translated: CASSIRGGRAAGELFF. The gene calls are TRBV19 and TRBJ2-2, with 9 bases aligning to TRBD2. Germline V gene lookup returns CDR1 LNHDA and CDR2 SQIVND (reference sequence). After removal of 2 bases from V and 6 bases from J, the junction contained 7 bases not matched to a gene. The CDR3 consists of 16 residues.